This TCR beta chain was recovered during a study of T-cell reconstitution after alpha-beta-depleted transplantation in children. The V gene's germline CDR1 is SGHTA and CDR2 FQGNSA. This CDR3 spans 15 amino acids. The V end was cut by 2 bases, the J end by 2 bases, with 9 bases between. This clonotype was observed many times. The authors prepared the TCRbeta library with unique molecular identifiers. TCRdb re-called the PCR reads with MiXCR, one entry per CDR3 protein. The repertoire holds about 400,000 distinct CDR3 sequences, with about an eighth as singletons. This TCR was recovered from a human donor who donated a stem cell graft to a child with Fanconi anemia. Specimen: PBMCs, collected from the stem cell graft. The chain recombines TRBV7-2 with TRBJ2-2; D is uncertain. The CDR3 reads CASSLTRPNTGELFF. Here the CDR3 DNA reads TGTGCCAGCAGCTTAACCAGGCCCAACACCGGGGAGCTGTTTTTT.